This T cell receptor (beta chain) was recorded in a study of T-cell memory formation after mild COVID-19. TCRdb processed the 5' RACE reads anew with MiXCR; each CDR3 protein has one entry. The sample yields hundreds of thousands of distinct CDR3 sequences, about 24% seen once. This CDR3 region has 16 residues. From germline, CDR1 is MNHNS and CDR2 SASEGT. V was pared by 1 base and J by 0 bases, with 10 bases between. The rearrangement joins TRBV6-1 to TRBJ1-5, with a possible D match to TRBD1 (5 bases). The material sequenced was PBMCs or a T cell subset sorted from them (not recorded which). The clonotype originates from an adult woman who had mild COVID-19 (a few samples of this study predate the infection). Cell type and time point are not known. This chain's CDR3 is CASSEGTYYSNQPQHF. The CDR3, as DNA: TGTGCCAGCAGTGAAGGGACATATTATAGCAATCAGCCCCAGCATTTT.